These 23 T cell receptor beta chains were sequenced from one sample in a study of blood T cells in healthy people across ages. PCR was performed a second time for roughly 7 to 12 cycles using a sample-barcoded 5' primer and a J-beta primer mix. TCRdb processed the 5' RACE reads anew with MiXCR; each CDR3 protein has one entry. Seen here are around 650,000 distinct CDR3 sequences, roughly 41% observed once, and the top ten hold about 32%. Sequenced sample: blood. Receptors were obtained from a man older than 75 in good health.

The table lists this clonotype with a few counts. The chain combines TRBV2 with TRBJ2-1; maybe TRBD2 (6 bases). Trimming shortened V by 6 bases and J by 2 bases, and 14 bases separated the two germline ends. The CDR3 has 15 amino acids. Per the germline V gene, CDR1 is SNHLY and CDR2 is FYNNEI. CDR3 in DNA: TGTGCCAGCAGGAAACCGGGACTGACCTACAATGAGCAGTTCTTC. It is translated as CASRKPGLTYNEQFF.

The table lists this clonotype with a few counts. V and J are TRBV4-3 and TRBJ2-1; D possibly uses TRBD1 or TRBD2 (5 bases each). The CDR3 is made up of 16 amino acids. Germline CDR1 LGHNA, CDR2 YSLEER. Trimming cost V 0 bases and J 2 bases, with 11 bases left between them. The CDR3, as DNA: TGCGCCAGCAGCCAAGATCGGCCGGGGCCCTACAATGAGCAGTTCTTC. It yields the protein CASSQDRPGPYNEQFF.

The rearrangement links TRBV7-3 to TRBJ2-1, with no clear D. The V end was cut by 2 bases, the J end by 2 bases, with 4 bases between. The length of the CDR3 is 13 residues. Germline V lookup: CDR1 SGHTA, CDR2 FQGTGA. The CDR3 is CASSLLAYNEQFF. CDR3 nucleotides: TGTGCCAGCAGCTTACTAGCCTACAATGAGCAGTTCTTC.

This clonotype is a singleton in its sample. The CDR3 loop reads CASSPSTAGVHQQFF. CDR3 bases: TGTGCCAGCAGTCCTTCAACAGCGGGAGTTCATCAGCAGTTCTTC. This chain links TRBV6-2 or TRBV6-3 with TRBJ2-1; 8 bases align to TRBD2. With V trimmed by 5 bases and J by 11 bases, 14 bases remained unmatched. The CDR3 contains 15 residues. CDR1 is MNHEY and CDR2 is SVGEGT in the germline V gene.

In this sample, this clonotype turned up a few times. The V gene is TRBV5-1, the J gene TRBJ2-3; maybe TRBD2 (5 bases). Trimming stripped 4 bases from V and 0 bases from J, with 12 bases between. The CDR3 sequence is 15 residues long. The germline gives CDR1 SGHRS, CDR2 YFSETQ. The DNA for the CDR3 is TGCGCCAGCAGCGAGGCTAGCCCTAGCACAGATACGCAGTATTTT. As protein: CASSEASPSTDTQYF.

This rearrangement joins TRBV5-1 to TRBJ2-3; D remains unclear. The germline gives CDR1 SGHRS, CDR2 YFSETQ. V was trimmed by 4 bases and J by 0 bases, leaving 9 bases between them. This CDR3 is 14 amino acids long. CDR3 loop: CASSTRSSTDTQYF. DNA of the CDR3: TGCGCCAGCAGCACGCGAAGTAGCACAGATACGCAGTATTTT.

In its sample, this clonotype was seen a few times. The rearrangement links TRBV27 to TRBJ2-3, with D uncertain. The germline gives CDR1 MNHEY, CDR2 SMNVEV (reference sequence). V lost 5 bases, J lost 4 bases, and 13 bases lay in between. The CDR3 consists of 14 residues. The CDR3 here is CASSDRPSPDTQYF. The CDR3 nucleotides read TGTGCCAGCAGTGATCGACCGTCCCCAGATACGCAGTATTTT.

V usage is TRBV5-1 and J usage is TRBJ2-5, with 7 bases identical to TRBD2. The V and J ends lost 5 bases and 11 bases, in that order; junction bases with no gene match: 15. Looked up from germline, CDR1 is SGHRS and CDR2 is YFSETQ. The CDR3 totals 14 residues. CDR3 DNA: TGCGCCAGCAGTACGCTAGCGGCGCACAATGAGCAGTACTTC. Residues: CASSTLAAHNEQYF.

This clonotype was detected only a few times. The chain is built from TRBV20-1 and TRBJ2-3; TRBD1 might be the D (6 bases). Trimming stripped 3 bases from V and 4 bases from J, with 17 bases between. The CDR3 sequence is 15 residues long. In germline, CDR1 is DFQATT, CDR2 SNEGSKA (reference sequence). CDR3 amino acids: CSASPAGEMADTQYF. CDR3 coding DNA: TGCAGTGCTAGTCCAGCAGGGGAAATGGCAGATACGCAGTATTTT.

CDR3 sequence: CASSLFSASSGANVLTF. The CDR3 DNA reads TGTGCCAGCAGTTTATTTTCGGCCAGCTCTGGGGCCAACGTCCTGACTTTC. The rearrangement links TRBV27 to TRBJ2-6; D unresolved. Germline CDR1 MNHEY, CDR2 SMNVEV (reference sequence). CDR3 length: 17 amino acids. The ends were cut back, 1 base at V and 0 bases at J, with 10 bases in the middle.

This sequence joins TRBV18 and TRBJ1-2; tentatively, D is TRBD1 (5 bases). The CDR3 is 14 amino acids. The germline V and J ends were trimmed by 4 bases and 8 bases, with 17 bases remaining between them. Germline V gene data show CDR1 as KGHSH and CDR2 as LQKENI. CDR3 nucleotides: TGTGCCAGCTCACAGAACCGGGAGGGGAGCGGCTACACCTTC. Translated, it gives CASSQNREGSGYTF.

Ten or more counts support this clonotype. The gene calls are TRBV25-1 and TRBJ1-2, with 9 bases that match TRBD1. Germline V gene data show CDR1 as MGHDK and CDR2 as SYGVNS. The V gene end was trimmed by 4 bases and the J gene end by 7 bases; junction bases not matched to a gene: 7. The CDR3 loop spans 14 amino acids. The CDR3 sequence: CASSAGQGRGGYTF. Here the CDR3 DNA reads TGTGCCAGCAGTGCCGGACAGGGGAGAGGTGGCTACACCTTC.

V usage is TRBV7-9 and J usage is TRBJ2-3, with TRBD2 matching 9 bases. The germline CDR1 and CDR2 sequences are SEHNR and FQNEAQ (reference sequence). The junction had 11 bases not matched to a gene; V was cut back by 3 bases and J by 4 bases. This CDR3 has 17 residues. The CDR3 nucleotides read TGTGCCAGCAGCTTTAAGAGCGGGGGGCTTGATCCAGATACGCAGTATTTT. It translates to CASSFKSGGLDPDTQYF.

This clonotype was recorded many times. The chain uses TRBV28 and TRBJ2-1; 11 bases map to TRBD1. Germline values: CDR1 MDHEN, CDR2 SYDVKM. The CDR3 has 15 residues. V trimming: 7 bases; J trimming: 8 bases; junction bases outside the gene matches: 10. CDR3 sequence reads: CASTLPGTGGDEQFF. CDR3 nucleotides: TGTGCCAGCACATTACCCGGGACAGGGGGGGATGAGCAGTTCTTC. The full variable domain, its missing parts supplied by reference TRBV28 and TRBJ2-1, is DVKVTQSSRYLVKRTGEKVFLECVQDMDHENMFWYRQDPGLGLRLIYFSYDVKMKEKGDIPEGYSVSREKKERFSLILESASTNQTSMYLCASTLPGTGGDEQFFGPGTRLTVL.

CDR3 amino acids: CSTSPRTGDFYEQYF. The CDR3 DNA follows: TGCAGTACCAGTCCTCGGACAGGGGATTTCTATGAGCAGTACTTC. The chain employs TRBV20-1 and TRBJ2-5; 9 nucleotides agree with TRBD1. The germline V gene encodes CDR1 DFQATT and CDR2 SNEGSKA (reference sequence). This CDR3 is built from 15 residues. The trim removed 8 bases at V and 11 bases at J, leaving 21 bases unmatched.

This clonotype was picked up many times. This chain joins TRBV5-1 and TRBJ1-2, with D possibly matching TRBD1 (5 bases). Trimming shortened V by 4 bases and J by 8 bases, and 18 bases separated the two germline ends. The CDR3 spans 14 residues. CDR1 SGHRS and CDR2 YFSETQ come from the germline V gene. This CDR3 is CASSPGAGQEGYTF. CDR3 nucleotide sequence: TGCGCCAGCAGCCCCGGAGCAGGGCAGGAGGGCTACACCTTC.

The table lists this clonotype with a few counts. The V call is TRBV5-6, the J call TRBJ2-2; D could derive from TRBD1 or TRBD2 (6 bases each). Germline assignment: CDR1 SGHDT and CDR2 YYEEEE. V lost 3 bases, J lost 5 bases, and 17 bases lay in between. This CDR3 is built from 16 residues. CDR3 coding DNA: TGTGCCAGCAGCTCACCCGGGGGCTTAAGGACCGGGGAGCTGTTTTTT. It is translated as CASSSPGGLRTGELFF.

This chain links TRBV12-3 or TRBV12-4 with TRBJ2-5; maybe TRBD1 (6 bases). The CDR3 totals 14 residues. Trimming pared 7 bases from V and 0 bases from J, leaving 12 bases between. CDR3 loop: CASNRQGYQETQYF. The DNA of the CDR3 is TGTGCCAGCAATCGTCAGGGGTACCAAGAGACCCAGTACTTC.

The CDR3 coding sequence is TGTGCCGCCCAGGTGGGGCGGGCCAACGTCCTGACTTTC. This codes for CAAQVGRANVLTF. The gene calls are TRBV24-1 and TRBJ2-6, with a tentative D call TRBD1 (5 bases). V gave up 12 bases and J gave up 5 bases, with 13 bases separating them. The CDR3 contains 13 residues. Germline V lookup: CDR1 KGHDR, CDR2 SFDVKD.

V gene TRBV27 combines with J gene TRBJ1-2, with D uncertain. The CDR3 is 13 residues long. Trimming took 2 bases from V and 8 from J, leaving 12 bases between them. Germline CDR1 MNHEY, CDR2 SMNVEV (reference sequence). The CDR3 is CASSLRHQAGYTF. CDR3 DNA: TGTGCCAGCAGTTTAAGACACCAAGCGGGCTACACCTTC.

The chain has TRBV20-1 and TRBJ2-7; D ambiguous. The germline gives CDR1 DFQATT, CDR2 SNEGSKA (reference sequence). The CDR3 contains 15 residues. Deletions cut 3 bases from V and 0 bases from J, with 15 bases between. This CDR3 is CSASSRASSSYEQYF. The CDR3 nucleotides read TGCAGTGCTAGTAGTCGGGCCTCAAGCTCCTACGAGCAGTACTTC.

For this clonotype: Possible read error: a much larger clone is one base away. J is TRBJ2-1 and V is TRBV4-2, with D maybe TRBD2 (6 bases). The tail of the sequence fits TRBJ2-7 better, so the J call may be wrong. Germline V gives CDR1 LGHNA, CDR2 YNFKEQ. The CDR3 has 15 amino acids. CDR3 nucleotides: TGTGCCAGCAGCCAAGGCACCGGGAGCGCCAATGAGCAGTACTTC. As protein: CASSQGTGSANEQYF.

V is TRBV12-3 or TRBV12-4 and J is TRBJ2-7; possibly TRBD2 for D (6 bases). V shed 5 bases and J shed 9 bases, with 23 bases lying between them. The CDR3 totals 15 residues. CDR3 DNA: TGTGCCAGCAGTGTTGAAGAGGGGAGGATCTCCGGGCAGTACTTC. Protein product: CASSVEEGRISGQYF.